Below, 14 T cell receptor beta chains from the same sample are listed, as sequenced in a study of shared clonotypes between healthy human individuals. Clones were read by immunoSEQ multiplex PCR, and TCRdb kept only the in-frame ones, dropping some. The sample includes about 680,000 clones, about 90% of them seen just once. CD45RO-negative, CCR7-positively selected cells formed the naive CD8 fraction, excluding terminally differentiated effector memory CD45RA+ cells. The sequenced sample was naive CD8+ T cells sorted from blood. These receptors all come from a man younger than 40 in good health.

The J gene is TRBJ2-2, the V gene TRBV9; D is possibly TRBD1 or TRBD2 (5 bases each). Germline-derived CDR1 and CDR2 are SGDLS and YYNGEE. Trimming left V 3 bases short and J 0 bases short, with 12 bases between. This CDR3 spans 16 amino acids. CDR3 in amino acids: CASSGSGTTNTGELFF. Written as DNA, the CDR3 is TGTGCCAGCAGCGGTTCCGGGACGACGAACACCGGGGAGCTGTTTTTT.

V gene TRBV15 combines with J gene TRBJ2-7; 9 positions match TRBD1. The CDR3 has 16 residues. V lost 1 base, J lost 5 bases, and 9 bases stayed unmatched. The germline CDR1 and CDR2 sequences are LNHNV and YYDKDF (reference sequence). CDR3 DNA: TGTGCCACCAGCAGAGCGGGACAGGGATTTTCTAACGAGCAGTACTTC. Translation: CATSRAGQGFSNEQYF. Full variable domain (remainder filled in from reference TRBV15 and TRBJ2-7): DAMVIQNPRYQVTQFGKPVTLSCSQTLNHNVMYWYQQKSSQAPKLLFHYYDKDFNNEADTPDNFQSRRPNTSFCFLDIRSPGLGDTAMYLCATSRAGQGFSNEQYFGPGTRLTVT.

The V call is TRBV15, the J call TRBJ1-3, with a possible D match to TRBD1 (5 bases). This CDR3 contains 15 residues. Germline CDR1 LNHNV, CDR2 YYDKDF (reference sequence). Trimming stripped 0 bases from V and 4 bases from J, with 10 bases between. The CDR3: CATSRDRGLGNTIYF. The CDR3 region has the DNA TGTGCCACCAGCAGAGATCGGGGGTTGGGAAACACCATATATTTT.

The chain carries TRBV28 and TRBJ1-1; D unclear. V was clipped by 6 bases and J by 5 bases, with 16 bases between them. Germline-derived CDR1 and CDR2 are MDHEN and SYDVKM. This CDR3 comprises 14 residues. CDR3: CASRGLPLGTEAFF. In DNA form, the CDR3 reads TGTGCCAGCAGGGGGTTGCCTCTTGGGACTGAAGCTTTCTTT.

In this sample, this clone turned up once. Here the CDR3 DNA reads TGTGCCAGCAGCTTAGCCGGGAGGGGTGAGCAGTTCTTC. It codes for CASSLAGRGEQFF. V gene TRBV7-9 combines with J gene TRBJ2-1; TRBD2 matches 8 bases. V was clipped by 0 bases and J by 9 bases; unmatched bases: 1. The CDR3 is 13 amino acids. CDR1 and CDR2 (germline): SEHNR, FQNEAQ (reference sequence).

This sequence joins TRBV29-1 and TRBJ1-2, with D perhaps matching TRBD1 (6 bases). CDR3 size: 11 residues. V shed 7 bases and J shed 6 bases, with 12 bases lying between them. The germline V gene encodes CDR1 SQVTM and CDR2 ANQGSEA. In DNA, the CDR3 is TGCAGCGCCCGGACAGAGGATGGCTACACCTTC. Protein: CSARTEDGYTF.

The V gene is TRBV28, the J gene TRBJ2-3, with 8 positions matching TRBD2. V lost 2 bases to trimming and J lost 11 bases; unmatched junction nucleotides: 6. The CDR3 loop spans 13 amino acids. Germline V CDR1 and CDR2: MDHEN, SYDVKM. The CDR3 loop reads CASSLAAGVRQYF. The CDR3, as DNA: TGTGCCAGCAGTTTAGCAGCGGGGGTCCGGCAGTATTTT.

The rearrangement joins TRBV27 to TRBJ2-7, with D perhaps matching TRBD1 or TRBD2 (5 bases each). Germline CDR1 reads MNHEY; CDR2 reads SMNVEV (reference sequence). V lost 4 bases to trimming and J lost 2 bases, with 9 bases between them. This CDR3 contains 13 residues. CDR3 bases: TGTGCCAGCAGTTCGGGGACGACCTACGAGCAGTACTTC. Protein product: CASSSGTTYEQYF.

This chain uses TRBV30 with TRBJ1-4; D uncertain. CDR1 is GTSNPN and CDR2 is SVGIG in the germline V gene (reference sequence). V lost 3 bases and J 5 bases, leaving 16 bases between the germline ends. The CDR3 has 15 residues. The CDR3 bases are TGTGCCTGGAGATCCCCCAACGGAATAAATGAAAAACTGTTTTTT. Residues: CAWRSPNGINEKLFF. Full variable domain (missing parts from reference TRBV30 and TRBJ1-4): SQTIHQWPATLVQPVGSPLSLECTVEGTSNPNLYWYRQAAGRGLQLLFYSVGIGQISSEVPQNLSASRPQDRQFILSSKKLLLSDSGFYLCAWRSPNGINEKLFFGSGTQLSVL.

V usage is TRBV25-1 and J usage is TRBJ2-5; either TRBD1 or TRBD2 may supply D (7 bases each). The CDR3 consists of 12 residues. Deletions cut 8 bases from V and 5 bases from J, with 12 bases between. From germline, CDR1 is MGHDK and CDR2 SYGVNS. CDR3 residues: CASGQGGETQYF. In DNA, the CDR3 is TGTGCCAGCGGCCAGGGGGGGGAGACCCAGTACTTC.

This rearrangement joins TRBV7-2 to TRBJ1-1, with 9 nucleotides matching TRBD1. J lost 3 bases, V lost 4 bases, and 15 bases had no gene match. This CDR3 is built from 18 residues. Germline V gene sequence: CDR1 SGHTA, CDR2 FQGNSA. The CDR3 region has the DNA TGTGCCAGCAGCTCAAACCGGGACAGGGTGGCCAAGGACACTGAAGCTTTCTTT. This gives the protein CASSSNRDRVAKDTEAFF.

The V and J genes are TRBV28 and TRBJ2-5; the match to TRBD1 covers 7 bases. Per germline, CDR1 MDHEN and CDR2 SYDVKM. V gave up 1 base and J gave up 4 bases; unmatched junction bases: 3. This CDR3 is built from 14 residues. This chain's CDR3 is CASSLFRQGETQYF. CDR3 bases: TGTGCCAGCAGTTTATTTCGACAGGGAGAGACCCAGTACTTC. Drawing the rest from reference TRBV28 and TRBJ2-5, the complete variable domain is DVKVTQSSRYLVKRTGEKVFLECVQDMDHENMFWYRQDPGLGLRLIYFSYDVKMKEKGDIPEGYSVSREKKERFSLILESASTNQTSMYLCASSLFRQGETQYFGPGTRLLVL.

The chain joins TRBV10-3 to TRBJ2-1, with 7 nucleotides matching TRBD1. Germline V gene sequence: CDR1 ENHRY, CDR2 SYGVKD. V shed 4 bases and J 2 bases; nucleotides not matched to a gene: 5. The length of the CDR3 is 15 residues. DNA of the CDR3: TGTGCCATCAGTGCCGGGACAGTGACCTACAATGAGCAGTTCTTC. It yields the protein CAISAGTVTYNEQFF.

A few counts support this clone. CDR3 coding DNA: TGTGCCGCCAGGAGATCCTACGAGCAGTACTTC. This translates into CAARRSYEQYF. The chain has TRBV30 and TRBJ2-7; no clear D. Trimming removed 8 bases at V and 1 base at J, with 9 bases between. CDR1 is GTSNPN and CDR2 is SVGIG in the germline V gene (reference sequence). The CDR3 runs to 11 residues. Filled out from reference TRBV30 and TRBJ2-7, the complete variable domain reads SQTIHQWPATLVQPVGSPLSLECTVEGTSNPNLYWYRQAAGRGLQLLFYSVGIGQISSEVPQNLSASRPQDRQFILSSKKLLLSDSGFYLCAARRSYEQYFGPGTRLTVT.